This TCR beta chain came from a study of T cell repertoires in cytomegalovirus infection. Study-level information: Public TCR beta signatures indicated both CMV infection and matching HLA type. Study results and limitations: CMV carriers with the relevant HLA were identified by cumulative public TCR beta family frequency.

About this clonotype itself: As yet, its antigen is unknown.

TCRdb re-called the reads through MiXCR, storing one row per CDR3 protein. Of around 430,000 distinct CDR3 sequences listed, approximately 42% are singletons. The germline V gene encodes CDR1 MGHDK and CDR2 SYGVNS. The CDR3 has 16 amino acids. V lost 1 base and J 5 bases, leaving 18 bases between the germline ends. This specimen consisted of cultured PBMCs, obtained from culture after CMV antigen stimulation. This clonotype was sampled from a human donor in good health (CMV status not recorded). Some clones in this sample may be carry-over from other donors' samples. The chain couples TRBV25-1 to TRBJ2-7, with a possible D match to TRBD2 (6 bases). The CDR3 here is CASSELKEGPEDEQYF. For the CDR3, the DNA is TGTGCCAGCAGTGAATTGAAGGAGGGCCCTGAGGACGAGCAGTACTTC.